The entry below describes one T cell receptor beta chain. What it binds is unknown. The CDR3 has 13 amino acids. V was shortened by 5 bases and J by 3 bases, with 10 bases between the two germline ends. Germline assignment: CDR1 SEHNR and CDR2 FQNEAQ (reference sequence). This sample was taken from a study of early T cells in non-severe SARS-CoV-2 infection. Study in general: Sequencing of unsorted whole blood was done on bulk RNA, leaving chains unpaired.

Unique molecular identifiers were attached to individual cDNA molecules. TCRdb itself ran the 5' RACE reads through MiXCR, one entry per CDR3 protein. The sample has about 58,000 distinct CDR3 sequences; more than 10% are singletons. Whole-study findings and limits: Anti-spike CD8 responses were favored by VDJdb matching, which missed private and CD4 specificities.

This receptor was obtained from an adult who was a healthcare worker with PCR-confirmed SARS-CoV-2 infection or an uninfected control (not recorded which). The donor label of this sample is uncertain. The sample in question was whole blood, obtained at baseline. This rearrangement joins TRBV7-9 to TRBJ2-5; D is unclear. CDR3 amino acids: CASSPPLEETQYF. The CDR3, as DNA: TGTGCCAGCAGCCCTCCCCTGGAAGAGACCCAGTACTTC.